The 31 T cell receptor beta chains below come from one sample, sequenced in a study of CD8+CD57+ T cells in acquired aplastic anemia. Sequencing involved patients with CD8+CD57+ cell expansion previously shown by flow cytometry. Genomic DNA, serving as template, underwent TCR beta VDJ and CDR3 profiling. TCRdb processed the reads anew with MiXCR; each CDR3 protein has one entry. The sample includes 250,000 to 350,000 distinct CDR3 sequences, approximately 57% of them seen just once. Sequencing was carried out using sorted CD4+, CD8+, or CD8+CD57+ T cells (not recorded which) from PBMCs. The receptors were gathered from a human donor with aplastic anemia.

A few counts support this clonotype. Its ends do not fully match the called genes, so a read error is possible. This chain's CDR3 is CTSLGPGSNEQYF. CDR3 nucleotides: TGCACCTCTTTAGGGCCGGGCTCCAACGAGCAGTACTTC. The chain is built from TRBV20-1 and TRBJ2-7; D is ambiguous. The CDR3 runs to 13 residues. The germline CDR1 and CDR2 sequences are DFQATT and SNEGSKA (reference sequence).

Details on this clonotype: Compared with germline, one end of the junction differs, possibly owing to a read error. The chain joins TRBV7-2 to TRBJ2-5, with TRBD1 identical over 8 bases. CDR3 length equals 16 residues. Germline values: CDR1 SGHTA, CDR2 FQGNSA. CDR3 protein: CASSLGLTGGLETRYF. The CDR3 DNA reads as TGTGCCAGCAGCTTAGGCTTAACAGGGGGGTTGGAGACCCGGTACTTC.

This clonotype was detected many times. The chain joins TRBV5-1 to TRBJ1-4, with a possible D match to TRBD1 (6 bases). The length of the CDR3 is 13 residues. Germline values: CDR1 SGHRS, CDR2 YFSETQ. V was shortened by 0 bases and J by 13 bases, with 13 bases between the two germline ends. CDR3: CASSLGAGRGLFF. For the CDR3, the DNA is TGCGCCAGCAGCTTGGGCGCGGGCAGGGGACTGTTTTTT. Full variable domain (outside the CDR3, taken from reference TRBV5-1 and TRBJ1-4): KAGVTQTPRYLIKTRGQQVTLSCSPISGHRSVSWYQQTPGQGLQFLFEYFSETQRNKGNFPGRFSGRQFSNSRSEMNVSTLELGDSALYLCASSLGAGRGLFFGSGTQLSVL.

This chain's CDR3 is CASSFGTGGDSPLHF. Written as DNA, the CDR3 is TGCGCCAGCAGCTTTGGGACAGGGGGCGATTCACCCCTCCACTTT. The rearrangement uses TRBV5-1 and TRBJ1-6, with TRBD1 matching 12 bases. V gave up 2 bases and J gave up 8 bases; unmatched junction bases: 2. This CDR3 spans 15 amino acids. Looked up from germline, CDR1 is SGHRS and CDR2 is YFSETQ.

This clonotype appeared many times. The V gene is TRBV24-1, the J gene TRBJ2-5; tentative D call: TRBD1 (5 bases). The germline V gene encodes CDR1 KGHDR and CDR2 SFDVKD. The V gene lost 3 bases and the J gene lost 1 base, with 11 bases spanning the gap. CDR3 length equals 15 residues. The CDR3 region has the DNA TGTGCCACCAGTGATCTTCAGGGTTTCCAAGAGACCCAGTACTTC. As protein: CATSDLQGFQETQYF.

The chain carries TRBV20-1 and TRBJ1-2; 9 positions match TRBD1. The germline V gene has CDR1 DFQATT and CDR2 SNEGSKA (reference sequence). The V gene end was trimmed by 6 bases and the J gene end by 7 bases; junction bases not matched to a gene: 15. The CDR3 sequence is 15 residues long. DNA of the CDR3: TGCAGTGCGGTAGGAGAGAGGGGACAGGGCCCTGGCTACACCTTC. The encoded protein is CSAVGERGQGPGYTF.

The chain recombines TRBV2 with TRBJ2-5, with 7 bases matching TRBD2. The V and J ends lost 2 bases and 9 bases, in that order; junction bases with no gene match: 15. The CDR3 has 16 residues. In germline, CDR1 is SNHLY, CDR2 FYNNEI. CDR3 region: CASSEFGARVGGSQYF. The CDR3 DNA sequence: TGTGCCAGCAGTGAATTTGGGGCCAGGGTGGGGGGGTCCCAGTACTTC.

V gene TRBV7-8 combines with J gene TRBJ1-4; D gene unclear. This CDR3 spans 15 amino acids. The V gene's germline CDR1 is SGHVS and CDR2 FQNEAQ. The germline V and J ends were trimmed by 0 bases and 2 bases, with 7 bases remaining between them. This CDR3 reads CASSLAGFTNEKLFF. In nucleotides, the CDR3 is TGTGCCAGCAGCTTAGCGGGGTTTACTAATGAAAAACTGTTTTTT.

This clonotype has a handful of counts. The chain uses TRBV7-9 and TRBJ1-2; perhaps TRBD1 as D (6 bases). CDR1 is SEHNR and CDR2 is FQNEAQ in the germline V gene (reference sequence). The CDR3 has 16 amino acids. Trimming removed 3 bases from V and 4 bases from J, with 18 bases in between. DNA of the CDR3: TGTGCCAGCAGCTTGTACCTGGCAGGGGACATCTATGGCTACACCTTC. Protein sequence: CASSLYLAGDIYGYTF.

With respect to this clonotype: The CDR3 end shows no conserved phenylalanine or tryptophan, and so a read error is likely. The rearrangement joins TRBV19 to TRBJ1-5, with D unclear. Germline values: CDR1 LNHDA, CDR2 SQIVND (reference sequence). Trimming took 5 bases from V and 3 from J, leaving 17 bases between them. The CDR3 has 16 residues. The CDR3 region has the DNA TGTGCCAGTAGTCCTGTCAAGCTTTTGCACAATCAGCCCCAGCATTCT. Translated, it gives CASSPVKLLHNQPQHS.

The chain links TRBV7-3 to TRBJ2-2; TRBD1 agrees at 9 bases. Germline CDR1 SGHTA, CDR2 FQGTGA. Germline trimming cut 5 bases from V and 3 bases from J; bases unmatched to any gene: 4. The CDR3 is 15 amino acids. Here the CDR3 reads CASSMGQGHTGELFF. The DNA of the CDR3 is TGTGCCAGCAGCATGGGACAGGGCCACACCGGGGAGCTGTTTTTT.

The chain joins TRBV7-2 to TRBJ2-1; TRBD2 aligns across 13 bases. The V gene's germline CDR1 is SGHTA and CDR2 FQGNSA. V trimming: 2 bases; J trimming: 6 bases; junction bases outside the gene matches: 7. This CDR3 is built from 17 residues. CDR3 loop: CASSLRRLAGGPNEQFF. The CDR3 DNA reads TGTGCCAGCAGCTTAAGGAGACTAGCGGGGGGACCCAATGAGCAGTTCTTC.

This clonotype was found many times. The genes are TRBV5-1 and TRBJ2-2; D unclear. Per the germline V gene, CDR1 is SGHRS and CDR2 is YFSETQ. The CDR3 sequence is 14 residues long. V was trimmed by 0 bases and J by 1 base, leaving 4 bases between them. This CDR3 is CASSLAVNTGELFF. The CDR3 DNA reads TGCGCCAGCAGCTTGGCCGTGAACACCGGGGAGCTGTTTTTT.

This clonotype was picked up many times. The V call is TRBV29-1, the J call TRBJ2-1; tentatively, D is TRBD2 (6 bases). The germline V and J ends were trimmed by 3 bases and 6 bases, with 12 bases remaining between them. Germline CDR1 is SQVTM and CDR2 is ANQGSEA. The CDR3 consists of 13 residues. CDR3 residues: CSVDGQGGNEQFF. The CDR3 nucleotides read TGCAGCGTTGACGGGCAGGGAGGCAATGAGCAGTTCTTC.

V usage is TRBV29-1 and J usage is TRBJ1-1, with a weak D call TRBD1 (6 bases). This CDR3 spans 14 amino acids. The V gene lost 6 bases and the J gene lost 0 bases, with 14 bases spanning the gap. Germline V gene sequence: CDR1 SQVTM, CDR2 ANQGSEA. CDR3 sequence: CSVPTGKMNTEAFF. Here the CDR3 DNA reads TGCAGCGTGCCGACAGGAAAGATGAACACTGAAGCTTTCTTT.

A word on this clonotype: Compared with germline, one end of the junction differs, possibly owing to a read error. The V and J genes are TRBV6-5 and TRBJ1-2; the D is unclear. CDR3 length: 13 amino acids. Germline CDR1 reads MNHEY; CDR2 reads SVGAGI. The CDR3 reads CASSYRAKYGYTF. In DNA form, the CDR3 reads TGTGCCAGCAGTTACAGGGCTAAGTATGGCTACACCTTC.

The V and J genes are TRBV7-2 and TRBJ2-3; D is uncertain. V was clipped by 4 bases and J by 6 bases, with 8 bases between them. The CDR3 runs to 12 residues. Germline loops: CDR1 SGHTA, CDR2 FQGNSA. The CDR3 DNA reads TGTGCCAGCAGCTCATCAGCCGATACGCAGTATTTT. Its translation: CASSSSADTQYF.

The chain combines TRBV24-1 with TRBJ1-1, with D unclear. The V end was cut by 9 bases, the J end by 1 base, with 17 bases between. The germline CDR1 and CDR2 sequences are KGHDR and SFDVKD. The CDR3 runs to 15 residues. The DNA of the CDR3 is TGTGCCACCGTGGCCGAGCCACCTACGAACACTGAAGCTTTCTTT. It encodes CATVAEPPTNTEAFF.

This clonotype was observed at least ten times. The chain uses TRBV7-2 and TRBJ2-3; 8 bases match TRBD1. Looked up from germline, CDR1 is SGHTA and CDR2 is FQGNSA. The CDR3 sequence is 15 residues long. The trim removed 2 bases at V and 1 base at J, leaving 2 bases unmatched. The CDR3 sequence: CASSLQGARTDTQYF. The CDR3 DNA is TGTGCCAGCAGCTTACAGGGGGCCCGCACAGATACGCAGTATTTT.

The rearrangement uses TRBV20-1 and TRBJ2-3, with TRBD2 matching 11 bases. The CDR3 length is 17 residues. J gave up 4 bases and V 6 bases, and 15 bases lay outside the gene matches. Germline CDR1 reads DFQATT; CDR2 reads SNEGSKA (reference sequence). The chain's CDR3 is CSAQGRPSGRSADTQYF. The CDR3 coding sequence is TGCAGTGCCCAAGGCCGTCCTAGCGGGAGGTCGGCAGATACGCAGTATTTT.

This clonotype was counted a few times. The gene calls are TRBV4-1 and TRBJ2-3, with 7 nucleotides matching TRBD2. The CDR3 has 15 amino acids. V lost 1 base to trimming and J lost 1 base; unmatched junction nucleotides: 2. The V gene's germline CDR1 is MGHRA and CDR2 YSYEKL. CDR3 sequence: CASSQGGSGTDTQYF. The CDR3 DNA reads TGCGCCAGCAGCCAAGGCGGGAGTGGCACAGATACGCAGTATTTT.

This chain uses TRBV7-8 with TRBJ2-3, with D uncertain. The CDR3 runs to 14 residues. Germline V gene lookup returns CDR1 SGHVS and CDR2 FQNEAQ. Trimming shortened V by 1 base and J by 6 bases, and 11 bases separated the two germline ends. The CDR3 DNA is TGTGCCAGCAGCTTAGGTCAGCTCCGGGATACGCAGTATTTT. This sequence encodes CASSLGQLRDTQYF.

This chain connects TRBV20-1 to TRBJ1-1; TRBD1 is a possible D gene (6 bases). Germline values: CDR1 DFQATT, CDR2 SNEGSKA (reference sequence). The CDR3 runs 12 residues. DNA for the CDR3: TGCAGCCCTACGGGGGGCTCGGCTGAAGCTTTCTTT. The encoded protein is CSPTGGSAEAFF.

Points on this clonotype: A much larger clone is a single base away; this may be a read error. This CDR3 reads CASSFTGRGSETQYF. The CDR3 DNA is TGTGCCAGCAGCTTTACCGGACGGGGGTCGGAGACCCAGTACTTC. This chain connects TRBV5-5 to TRBJ2-5; TRBD2 might be the D (6 bases). The CDR3 runs to 15 residues. In germline, CDR1 is SGHKS, CDR2 YYEKEE (reference sequence). The germline V and J ends were trimmed by 2 bases and 5 bases, with 16 bases remaining between them.

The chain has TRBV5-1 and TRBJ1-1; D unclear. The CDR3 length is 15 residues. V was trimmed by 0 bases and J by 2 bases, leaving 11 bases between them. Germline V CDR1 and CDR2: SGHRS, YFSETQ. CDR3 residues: CASSLEAIPNTEAFF. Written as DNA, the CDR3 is TGCGCCAGCAGCTTGGAGGCGATACCCAACACTGAAGCTTTCTTT.

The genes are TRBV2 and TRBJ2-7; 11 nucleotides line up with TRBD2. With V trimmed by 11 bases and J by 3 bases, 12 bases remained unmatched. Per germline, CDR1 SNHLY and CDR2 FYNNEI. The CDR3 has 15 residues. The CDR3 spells CACRKGLAEGYEQYF. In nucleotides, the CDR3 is TGTGCCTGCCGGAAGGGACTAGCGGAGGGCTACGAGCAGTACTTC. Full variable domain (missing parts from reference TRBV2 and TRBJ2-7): EPEVTQTPSHQVTQMGQEVILRCVPISNHLYFYWYRQILGQKVEFLVSFYNNEISEKSEIFDDQFSVERPDGSNFTLKIRSTKLEDSAMYFCACRKGLAEGYEQYFGPGTRLTVT.

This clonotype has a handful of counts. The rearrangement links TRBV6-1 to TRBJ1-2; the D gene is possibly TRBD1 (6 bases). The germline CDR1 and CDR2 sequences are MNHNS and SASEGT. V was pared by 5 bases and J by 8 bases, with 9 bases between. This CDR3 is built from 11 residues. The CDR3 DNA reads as TGTGCCAGCAGTTCCGGGGGCGGCTACACCTTC. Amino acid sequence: CASSSGGGYTF.

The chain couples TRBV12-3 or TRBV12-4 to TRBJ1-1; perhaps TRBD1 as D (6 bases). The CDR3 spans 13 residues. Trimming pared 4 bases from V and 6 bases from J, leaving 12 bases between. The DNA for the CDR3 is TGTGCCAGCAGTTCCTGGGGGGCGCCTGAAGCTTTCTTT. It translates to CASSSWGAPEAFF.

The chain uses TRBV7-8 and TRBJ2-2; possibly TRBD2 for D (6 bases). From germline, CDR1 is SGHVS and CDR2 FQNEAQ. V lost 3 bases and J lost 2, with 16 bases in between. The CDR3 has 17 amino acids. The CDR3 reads CASSLRDSGLNTGELFF. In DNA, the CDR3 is TGTGCCAGCAGCTTGAGGGACTCGGGACTCAACACCGGGGAGCTGTTTTTT.

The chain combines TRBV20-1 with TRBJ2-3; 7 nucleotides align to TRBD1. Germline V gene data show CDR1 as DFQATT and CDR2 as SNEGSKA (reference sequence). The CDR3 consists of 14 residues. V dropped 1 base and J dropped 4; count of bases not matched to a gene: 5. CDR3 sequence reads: CSARVNRGSDTQYF. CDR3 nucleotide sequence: TGCAGTGCTAGAGTAAACAGGGGCTCAGATACGCAGTATTTT.

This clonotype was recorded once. CDR3 sequence (DNA): TGCAGTGCGACGACTAGCGGGATCAATGAGCAGTTCTTC. Translating it yields CSATTSGINEQFF. This chain uses TRBV20-1 with TRBJ2-1, with 11 bases identical to TRBD2. With 6 bases clipped from V and 6 bases from J, the junction kept 4 bases outside the gene matches. CDR1 is DFQATT, CDR2 SNEGSKA, per germline (reference sequence). The CDR3 extends over 13 amino acids.